This T cell receptor (beta chain) was observed in a study of blood T cell repertoires in COVID-19. The overall study: Acute and convalescent COVID-19 samples came from the United States, Italy and Spain. PBMCs, B-cell-depleted T cells, or T cells were the source of the cDNA or gDNA that made up the material.

Germline CDR1 is SGHTA and CDR2 is FQGTGA. This CDR3 spans 15 amino acids. Trimming stripped 1 base from V and 2 bases from J, with 10 bases between. Original processing notes: Nucleated cell counts were estimated from reference gene primer amplification. TCRdb keeps only in-frame clones here, not all; method: immunoSEQ multiplex PCR. The V and J calls and clone size are taken from that table; D and trimming were inferred from the DNA. The table lists roughly 35,000 clones, roughly 86% of them singletons. This TCR derives from a human donor in a cohort sampled during active COVID-19. J is TRBJ2-3 and V is TRBV7-3; D is possibly TRBD2 (6 bases). Sequenced sample: peripheral blood. CDR3 in DNA: TGTGCCAGCAGCTTAAGGTGGGGGGACACAGATACGCAGTATTTT. This sequence encodes CASSLRWGDTDTQYF. Drawing the rest from reference TRBV7-3 and TRBJ2-3, the complete variable domain is GAGVSQTPSNKVTEKGKYVELRCDPISGHTALYWYRQSLGQGPEFLIYFQGTGAADDSGLPNDRFFAVRPEGSVSTLKIQRTERGDSAVYLCASSLRWGDTDTQYFGPGTRLTVL.